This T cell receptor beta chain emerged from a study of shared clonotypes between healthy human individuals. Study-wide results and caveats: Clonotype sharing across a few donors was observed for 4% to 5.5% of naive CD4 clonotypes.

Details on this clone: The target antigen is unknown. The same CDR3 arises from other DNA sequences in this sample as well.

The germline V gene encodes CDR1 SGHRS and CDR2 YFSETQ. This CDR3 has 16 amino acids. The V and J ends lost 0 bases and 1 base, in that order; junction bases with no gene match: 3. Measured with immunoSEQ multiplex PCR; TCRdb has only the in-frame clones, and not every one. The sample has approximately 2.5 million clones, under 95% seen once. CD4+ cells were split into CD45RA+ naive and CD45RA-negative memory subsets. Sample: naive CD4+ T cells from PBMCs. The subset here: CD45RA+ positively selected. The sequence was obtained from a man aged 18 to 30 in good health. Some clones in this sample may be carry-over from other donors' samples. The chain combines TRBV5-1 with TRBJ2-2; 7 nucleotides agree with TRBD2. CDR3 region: CASSLDPSGNTGELFF. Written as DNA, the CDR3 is TGCGCCAGCAGCTTGGATCCTAGCGGGAACACCGGGGAGCTGTTTTTT.